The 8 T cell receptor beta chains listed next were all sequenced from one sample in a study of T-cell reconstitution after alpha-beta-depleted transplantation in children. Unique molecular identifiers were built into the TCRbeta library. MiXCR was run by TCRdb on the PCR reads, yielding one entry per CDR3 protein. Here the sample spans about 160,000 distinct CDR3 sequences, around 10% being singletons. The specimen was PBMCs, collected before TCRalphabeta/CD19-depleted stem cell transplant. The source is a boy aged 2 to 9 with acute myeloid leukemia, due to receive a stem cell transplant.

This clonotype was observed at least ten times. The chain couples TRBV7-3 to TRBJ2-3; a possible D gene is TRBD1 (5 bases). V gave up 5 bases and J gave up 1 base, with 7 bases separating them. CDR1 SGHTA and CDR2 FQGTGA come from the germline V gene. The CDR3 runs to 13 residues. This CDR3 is CASSKGGTDTQYF. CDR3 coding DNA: TGTGCCAGCAGCAAAGGGGGCACAGATACGCAGTATTTT.

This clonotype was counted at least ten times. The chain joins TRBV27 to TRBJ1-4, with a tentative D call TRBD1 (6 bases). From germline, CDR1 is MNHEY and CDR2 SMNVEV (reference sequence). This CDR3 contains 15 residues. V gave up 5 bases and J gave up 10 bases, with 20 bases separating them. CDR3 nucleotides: TGTGCCAGCAGTACCGCATCCGGGGGCATTGGAAAACTGTTTTTT. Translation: CASSTASGGIGKLFF.

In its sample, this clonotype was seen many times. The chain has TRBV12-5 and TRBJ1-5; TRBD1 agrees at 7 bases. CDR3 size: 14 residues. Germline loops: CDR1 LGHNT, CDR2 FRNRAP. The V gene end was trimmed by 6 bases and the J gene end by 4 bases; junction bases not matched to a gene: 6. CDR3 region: CASGGQILNQPQHF. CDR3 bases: TGTGCTAGTGGGGGACAGATACTTAATCAGCCCCAGCATTTT.

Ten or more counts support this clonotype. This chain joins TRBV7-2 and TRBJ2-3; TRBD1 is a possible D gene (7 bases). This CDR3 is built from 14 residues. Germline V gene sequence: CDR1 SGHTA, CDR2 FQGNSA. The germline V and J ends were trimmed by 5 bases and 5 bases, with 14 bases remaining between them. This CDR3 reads CASSQRQGGDTQYF. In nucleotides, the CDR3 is TGTGCCAGCAGCCAAAGACAGGGAGGAGATACGCAGTATTTT. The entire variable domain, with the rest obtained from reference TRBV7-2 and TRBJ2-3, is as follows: GAGVSQSPSNKVTEKGKDVELRCDPISGHTALYWYRQSLGQGLEFLIYFQGNSAPDKSGLPSDRFSAERTGGSVSTLTIQRTQQEDSAVYLCASSQRQGGDTQYFGPGTRLTVL.

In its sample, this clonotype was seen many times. CDR3 sequence reads: CASSEGEKTGIDYTF. CDR3 in DNA: TGTGCCAGCAGTGAAGGGGAAAAGACAGGGATCGACTACACCTTC. The chain is built from TRBV2 and TRBJ1-2; 7 bases are a match to TRBD1. V lost 1 base to trimming and J lost 10 bases; unmatched junction nucleotides: 12. CDR3 size: 15 residues. CDR1 and CDR2 (germline): SNHLY, FYNNEI.

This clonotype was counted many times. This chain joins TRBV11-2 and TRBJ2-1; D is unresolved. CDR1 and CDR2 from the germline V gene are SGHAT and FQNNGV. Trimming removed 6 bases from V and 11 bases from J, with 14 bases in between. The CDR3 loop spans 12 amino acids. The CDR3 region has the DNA TGTGCCAGCAGTCCTACAGCCCCCCAGCAGTTCTTC. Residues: CASSPTAPQQFF.

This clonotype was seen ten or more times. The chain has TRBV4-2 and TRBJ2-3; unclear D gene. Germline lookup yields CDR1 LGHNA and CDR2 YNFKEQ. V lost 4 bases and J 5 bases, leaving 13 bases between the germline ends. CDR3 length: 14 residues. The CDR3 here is CASSPGGAQDTQYF. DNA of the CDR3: TGTGCCAGCAGCCCTGGTGGAGCGCAAGATACGCAGTATTTT.

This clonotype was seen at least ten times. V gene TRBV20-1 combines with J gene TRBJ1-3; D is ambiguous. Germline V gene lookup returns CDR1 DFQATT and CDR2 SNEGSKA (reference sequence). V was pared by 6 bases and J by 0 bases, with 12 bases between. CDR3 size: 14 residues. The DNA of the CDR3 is TGCAGTGCGCCGGACCGAATCTCTGGAAACACCATATATTTT. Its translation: CSAPDRISGNTIYF.